This TCR beta chain stems from a study of blood T cell repertoires in COVID-19. Participants were aged 18 to 89 years from roughly 25 US areas. Generated by immunoSEQ multiplex PCR, the TCRdb table keeps only in-frame clones and is missing some. The table includes a few hundred thousand clones, roughly nine tenths detected once. The TCR sequence derives from a woman aged 30 to 39 who had recovered from COVID-19. The sequenced material came from PBMCs or T cells enriched from blood (not recorded which).

This CDR3 reads CASSQQGTDLNSPLHF. The CDR3 bases are TGTGCCAGCAGCCAACAAGGGACAGACCTTAATTCACCCCTCCACTTT. This chain uses TRBV14 with TRBJ1-6; 7 bases fit TRBD1. V lost 2 bases and J lost 6; bases outside the gene matches: 7. The CDR3 is 16 residues long. Germline V gives CDR1 SGHDN, CDR2 FVKESK. Combining the CDR3 with reference TRBV14 and TRBJ1-6 gives the whole variable domain EAGVTQFPSHSVIEKGQTVTLRCDPISGHDNLYWYRRVMGKEIKFLLHFVKESKQDESGMPNNRFLAERTGGTYSTLKVQPAELEDSGVYFCASSQQGTDLNSPLHFGNGTRLTVT.